These 20 T cell receptor beta chains share one sample of origin, sequenced in a study of blood T cells in healthy people across ages. A J-beta primer mix and a sample-barcoded 5' primer were used in a second PCR of about 6 to 12 cycles. TCRdb re-called the 5' RACE reads through MiXCR, storing one row per CDR3 protein. The table has over 500,000 distinct CDR3 sequences, 45% to 60% seen once. Sequencing was done on a sample of blood. The origin of the receptors is a woman aged 80 or over in good health.

The chain employs TRBV9 and TRBJ2-5; no firm D call. The CDR3 runs 11 residues. V lost 3 bases to trimming and J lost 11 bases, with 11 bases between them. Looked up from germline, CDR1 is SGDLS and CDR2 is YYNGEE. As DNA, the CDR3 is TGTGCCAGCAGCGCCTTTAATGAGCAGTACTTC. Its translation is CASSAFNEQYF. The variable domain in full, completed from reference TRBV9 and TRBJ2-5, reads DSGVTQTPKHLITATGQRVTLRCSPRSGDLSVYWYQQSLDQGLQFLIQYYNGEERAKGNILERFSAQQFPDLHSELNLSSLELGDSALYFCASSAFNEQYFGPGTRLLVL.

This clonotype has ten or more counts. The rearrangement joins TRBV29-1 to TRBJ2-3; no clear D. Trimming shortened V by 0 bases and J by 0 bases, and 7 bases separated the two germline ends. This CDR3 comprises 14 residues. The germline gives CDR1 SQVTM, CDR2 ANQGSEA. CDR3 in amino acids: CSVEDRLSTDTQYF. The CDR3 DNA is TGCAGCGTTGAAGACAGGTTAAGCACAGATACGCAGTATTTT.

J is TRBJ2-7 and V is TRBV28; TRBD1 agrees at 7 bases. This CDR3 contains 15 residues. Germline CDR1 reads MDHEN; CDR2 reads SYDVKM. The trim removed 3 bases at V and 3 bases at J, leaving 8 bases unmatched. CDR3 DNA sequence: TGTGCCAGCAGTTTCTCCGACAGGGCTAACTACGAGCAGTACTTC. Protein product: CASSFSDRANYEQYF. The full variable domain, rest sourced from reference TRBV28 and TRBJ2-7, is DVKVTQSSRYLVKRTGEKVFLECVQDMDHENMFWYRQDPGLGLRLIYFSYDVKMKEKGDIPEGYSVSREKKERFSLILESASTNQTSMYLCASSFSDRANYEQYFGPGTRLTVT.

The chain uses TRBV20-1 and TRBJ2-1, with 13 bases that match TRBD2. With 5 bases clipped from V and 9 bases from J, the junction kept 4 bases outside the gene matches. The CDR3 runs 13 residues. The germline gives CDR1 DFQATT, CDR2 SNEGSKA (reference sequence). For the CDR3, the DNA is TGCAGTGCTCGGACTAGCGGGGGCGGTGAGCAGTTCTTC. It yields the protein CSARTSGGGEQFF.

This clonotype was observed at least ten times. The J gene is TRBJ1-2, the V gene TRBV7-9; a weak D match, TRBD1 (5 bases). V gave up 5 bases and J gave up 4 bases, with 32 bases separating them. Per the germline V gene, CDR1 is SEHNR and CDR2 is FQNEAQ (reference sequence). The CDR3 length is 20 residues. The CDR3 is CASSTRGGSSRSPLLYGYTF. Written as DNA, the CDR3 is TGTGCCAGCAGCACCCGCGGGGGAAGCAGCAGGTCCCCACTACTCTATGGCTACACCTTC. Complete variable domain (other parts from reference TRBV7-9 and TRBJ1-2): DTGVSQNPRHKITKRGQNVTFRCDPISEHNRLYWYRQTLGQGPEFLTYFQNEAQLEKSRLLSDRFSAERPKGSFSTLEIQRTEQGDSAMYLCASSTRGGSSRSPLLYGYTFGSGTRLTVV.

For this clonotype: This sequence may be a read error, since a much larger clone differs from it by one base. The J gene is TRBJ2-7, the V gene TRBV5-1; no definite D call. With 0 bases removed from V and 5 bases from J, the gap between germline ends came to 15 bases. Germline V gives CDR1 SGHRS, CDR2 YFSETQ. The CDR3 runs to 15 residues. CDR3 sequence reads: CASSLAKIFPHEQYF. CDR3 sequence (DNA): TGCGCCAGCAGCTTGGCCAAGATTTTTCCCCACGAGCAGTACTTC.

This clonotype was counted ten times or more. The rearrangement joins TRBV7-2 to TRBJ2-7; TRBD2 is a possible D gene (5 bases). This CDR3 comprises 14 residues. Trimming removed 2 bases from V and 3 bases from J, with 11 bases in between. Germline CDR1 and CDR2: SGHTA and FQGNSA. CDR3 protein: CASSLNGKLYEQYF. The CDR3 DNA reads TGTGCCAGCAGCTTAAACGGGAAACTCTACGAGCAGTACTTC.

This clonotype occurred a few times. The chain uses TRBV27 and TRBJ1-5; tentative D call: TRBD1 (5 bases). The CDR3 spans 13 residues. The V end was cut by 6 bases, the J end by 9 bases, with 15 bases between. Germline CDR1 is MNHEY and CDR2 is SMNVEV (reference sequence). The CDR3 sequence: CASSGGLGVPQHF. The CDR3 DNA sequence: TGTGCCAGCAGCGGGGGACTAGGCGTGCCCCAGCATTTT.

V usage is TRBV4-3 and J usage is TRBJ2-1, with D uncertain. The CDR3 consists of 13 residues. Trimming left V 8 bases short and J 8 bases short, with 16 bases between. The germline V gene encodes CDR1 LGHNA and CDR2 YSLEER. The CDR3 nucleotides read TGCGCCAGCTCAGGACGGATGATAGATGAGCAGTTCTTC. Translating gives CASSGRMIDEQFF.

This chain uses TRBV27 with TRBJ2-7; either TRBD1 or TRBD2 may fit D (6 bases each). Deletions cut 6 bases from V and 3 bases from J, with 18 bases between. The CDR3 is made up of 15 amino acids. Germline V gene lookup returns CDR1 MNHEY and CDR2 SMNVEV (reference sequence). DNA for the CDR3: TGTGCCAGCAGACCCGGGGGACAACCCGTCTACGAGCAGTACTTC. Translation gives CASRPGGQPVYEQYF.

This clonotype was seen at least ten times. One end of the junction fails to match germline, which may point to a read error. The V call is TRBV3-1, the J call TRBJ2-5, with a weak D call TRBD1 (5 bases). There are 11 residues in the CDR3. CDR1 LGHDT and CDR2 YNNKEL come from the germline V gene (reference sequence). In DNA, the CDR3 is TGCGCCAGCAGACAGCAAGAGACCCAGTACTTC. This encodes CASRQQETQYF.

The chain couples TRBV29-1 to TRBJ1-2, with 7 nucleotides matching TRBD1. V shed 6 bases and J 1 base; nucleotides not matched to a gene: 11. The CDR3 has 15 amino acids. Germline loops: CDR1 SQVTM, CDR2 ANQGSEA. In DNA, the CDR3 is TGCAGCGTCGACCCCCCGGGACAGATTAACTATGGCTACACCTTC. It translates to CSVDPPGQINYGYTF.

The rearrangement joins TRBV2 to TRBJ2-1; D possibly uses TRBD1 or TRBD2 (5 bases each). The CDR3 consists of 10 residues. Germline V gene sequence: CDR1 SNHLY, CDR2 FYNNEI. V was clipped by 6 bases and J by 12 bases, with 9 bases between them. Here the CDR3 reads CASRGTVQFF. Written as DNA, the CDR3 is TGTGCCAGCAGGGGGACCGTGCAGTTCTTC.

The chain has TRBV5-1 and TRBJ1-1, with D possibly TRBD1 on 5 matching bases. The CDR3 spans 14 residues. The ends were cut back, 4 bases at V and 1 base at J, with 11 bases in the middle. The germline CDR1 and CDR2 sequences are SGHRS and YFSETQ. The CDR3 DNA reads TGCGCCAGCAGCCTGGGACTCACGAACACTGAAGCTTTCTTT. It specifies CASSLGLTNTEAFF.

The table lists this clonotype with a count of one. Being one base from a much bigger clone, this may be a read error. This rearrangement joins TRBV9 to TRBJ2-1, with D possibly TRBD1 on 5 matching bases. The germline gives CDR1 SGDLS, CDR2 YYNGEE. The CDR3 covers 14 residues. CDR3 coding DNA: TGTGCCAGCAGCGTAGGGGGCCGTAACAATAAGCAGTTCTTC. Amino acids: CASSVGGRNNKQFF.

The chain employs TRBV28 and TRBJ2-3, with 15 bases fitting TRBD2. The V and J ends lost 6 bases and 4 bases, in that order; junction bases with no gene match: 11. The CDR3 is 18 amino acids. Germline CDR1 is MDHEN and CDR2 is SYDVKM. CDR3 amino acids: CASSIPGLAGGGADTQYF. The CDR3, as DNA: TGTGCCAGCAGCATACCGGGACTAGCGGGAGGAGGGGCAGATACGCAGTATTTT.

This clonotype was detected only once. The chain recombines TRBV10-3 with TRBJ2-3, with 9 bases identical to TRBD1. Germline trimming cut 5 bases from V and 4 bases from J; bases unmatched to any gene: 10. The CDR3 has 16 residues. Germline V CDR1 and CDR2: ENHRY, SYGVKD. CDR3 in amino acids: CAISKPGQGGADTQYF. CDR3 DNA: TGTGCCATCAGTAAACCGGGACAGGGTGGCGCAGATACGCAGTATTTT.

This clonotype was recorded only once. V usage is TRBV29-1 and J usage is TRBJ1-1; 9 positions agree with TRBD1. V lost 5 bases to trimming and J lost 3 bases; unmatched junction nucleotides: 4. Looked up from germline, CDR1 is SQVTM and CDR2 is ANQGSEA. The CDR3 is 13 residues long. The CDR3 region is CSVTQGAYTEAFF. In DNA form, the CDR3 reads TGCAGCGTTACACAGGGGGCGTACACTGAAGCTTTCTTT.

This clonotype has a count of ten or more. The gene calls are TRBV20-1 and TRBJ2-5; D possibly corresponds to TRBD2 (5 bases). V gave up 3 bases and J gave up 4 bases, with 15 bases separating them. Germline V CDR1 and CDR2: DFQATT, SNEGSKA (reference sequence). The CDR3 has 14 residues. The DNA of the CDR3 is TGCAGTGCTAGTTTTTTAGGAGGTTTAGAGACCCAGTACTTC. Protein product: CSASFLGGLETQYF.

CDR3 amino acids: CASRRDRAAKNIQYF. DNA for the CDR3: TGTGCCAGCAGACGAGACAGGGCAGCCAAAAACATTCAGTACTTC. The V call is TRBV6-5, the J call TRBJ2-4, with 7 bases lining up with TRBD1. The CDR3 sequence is 15 residues long. The trim removed 6 bases at V and 0 bases at J, leaving 5 bases unmatched. Germline V gene data show CDR1 as MNHEY and CDR2 as SVGAGI.